This TCR beta chain was sequenced in a study of blood T cell repertoires in COVID-19. Across the whole study: PBMCs, B-cell-depleted T cells, or T cells were the source of the cDNA or gDNA that made up the material.

In the source study's methods: Nucleated cell counts were estimated from reference gene primer amplification. The data were produced by immunoSEQ multiplex PCR, yet TCRdb's version contains in-frame clones alone and is incomplete. From that table come the V and J calls and clone size; the DNA was used to work out D and trimming. The data show approximately 170,000 clones, around 89% seen once. V was cut by 1 base and J by 4 bases, with 18 bases left in between. Germline CDR1 is LNHNV and CDR2 is YYDKDF (reference sequence). The CDR3 runs 17 residues. Participants, 18 to 89 years old, spanned more than 20 US areas.

Sequenced input: PBMCs or T cells enriched from blood (not recorded which). This TCR derives from a woman aged 18 to 35 who had recovered from COVID-19. This chain links TRBV15 with TRBJ2-3; tentative D call: TRBD2 (6 bases). The CDR3, as DNA: TGTGCCACCAGCAGAGCGGGAGCGACCCCCTTCCCAGATACGCAGTATTTT. Its protein is CATSRAGATPFPDTQYF.